This TCR beta chain was recorded in a study of T cell repertoires in cytomegalovirus infection. In TCRdb, the reads were re-called with MiXCR into one record per CDR3 protein. The data contain some 560,000 distinct CDR3 sequences, roughly 42% of them seen just once; the ten biggest clones take up roughly 50%. CDR1 and CDR2 from the germline V gene are MNHEY and SMNVEV (reference sequence). This CDR3 has 16 amino acids. V lost 1 base to trimming and J lost 5 bases; unmatched junction nucleotides: 7. Study observations and caveats: Cumulative public TCR beta family frequency identified CMV carriers with the relevant HLA.

About this clonotype: What it binds is unknown.

The sequencing here drew on cultured PBMCs, taken from culture after CMV antigen stimulation. J is TRBJ2-3 and V is TRBV27; 9 bases are shared with TRBD2. The TCR originated in a human donor in good health (CMV status not recorded). Some clones in this sample may be carry-over from other donors' samples. The CDR3 DNA follows: TGTGCCAGCAGTTTATTGCGGGAGGGCCGAAGAGATACGCAGTATTTT. This translates into CASSLLREGRRDTQYF.